A single sample is the source of the 11 T cell receptor beta chains below, sequenced in a study of CD8 T cells in Susac syndrome. Random hexamers served to reverse transcribe roughly 0.5 to 1 ug RNA. TCRdb recomputed calls from the immunoSEQ multiplex PCR reads with MiXCR, one row per CDR3 protein. Of about 120,000 distinct CDR3 sequences detected, approximately 91% appear once; the ten largest clones hold about 0.15%. Sequenced material: CD4+ T cells from PBMCs. Receptor source: a human donor in good health.

The V gene is TRBV25-1, the J gene TRBJ2-2, with D perhaps TRBD2 (5 bases). From germline, CDR1 is MGHDK and CDR2 SYGVNS. This CDR3 region has 16 residues. V lost 2 bases and J lost 0, with 10 bases in between. The CDR3, as DNA: TGTGCCAGCAGTGAAAGCGGACGGACGAACACCGGGGAGCTGTTTTTT. It encodes CASSESGRTNTGELFF.

The chain couples TRBV7-2 to TRBJ1-3; unclear D gene. This CDR3 is 15 amino acids long. V shed 1 base and J shed 0 bases, with 7 bases lying between them. Looked up from germline, CDR1 is SGHTA and CDR2 is FQGNSA. The DNA of the CDR3 is TGTGCCAGCAGCTTAGTCGGCAGCTCTGGAAACACCATATATTTT. Translation gives CASSLVGSSGNTIYF.

V gene TRBV7-9 combines with J gene TRBJ2-1; D is perhaps TRBD1 (5 bases). CDR1 SEHNR and CDR2 FQNEAQ come from the germline V gene (reference sequence). V was shortened by 4 bases and J by 6 bases, with 16 bases between the two germline ends. There are 15 residues in the CDR3. This CDR3 reads CASSWPSDILNEQFF. In DNA, the CDR3 is TGTGCCAGCAGCTGGCCGTCGGACATTCTCAATGAGCAGTTCTTC.

The rearrangement joins TRBV19 to TRBJ2-3; 8 bases map to TRBD2. CDR1 is LNHDA, CDR2 SQIVND, per germline (reference sequence). V lost 3 bases, J lost 3 bases, and 5 bases stayed unmatched. CDR3 length: 15 residues. The CDR3 nucleotides are TGTGCCAGTAGTATCTTCAGCGGGGGAACAGATACGCAGTATTTT. Translating gives CASSIFSGGTDTQYF.

The V gene is TRBV6-2 or TRBV6-3, the J gene TRBJ1-1; D perhaps matches TRBD1 (5 bases). Trimming took off 6 bases at V and 4 bases at J, with 15 bases between the two ends. The CDR3 has 14 amino acids. Looked up from germline, CDR1 is MNHEY and CDR2 is SVGEGT. CDR3: CASRMRGATTEAFF. The DNA of the CDR3 is TGTGCCAGCAGGATGAGGGGCGCGACCACTGAAGCTTTCTTT.

This chain uses TRBV27 with TRBJ1-6; D unresolved. This CDR3 spans 18 amino acids. Between the trimmed V and J ends, which lost 2 bases and 0 bases, there was a span of 14 bases. CDR1 and CDR2 from the germline V gene are MNHEY and SMNVEV (reference sequence). The CDR3: CASSLVGGVSSYNSPLHF. The CDR3 DNA reads as TGTGCCAGCAGTTTAGTTGGCGGAGTCAGCTCCTATAATTCACCCCTCCACTTT.

The chain is built from TRBV5-4 and TRBJ2-2; D ambiguous. In germline, CDR1 is SGHNT, CDR2 YYREEE (reference sequence). Trimming removed 4 bases at V and 8 bases at J, with 15 bases between. The CDR3 extends over 14 amino acids. CDR3 nucleotides: TGTGCCAGCAGCCTAACCGAGGCGACTGGGGAGCTGTTTTTT. Translation gives CASSLTEATGELFF.

This clonotype was recorded only once. The rearrangement links TRBV5-6 to TRBJ1-1; perhaps TRBD1 as D (5 bases). Trimming took off 2 bases at V and 5 bases at J, with 10 bases between the two ends. The CDR3 is 13 amino acids. Germline values: CDR1 SGHDT, CDR2 YYEEEE. CDR3 protein: CASSFTGRTEAFF. DNA for the CDR3: TGTGCCAGCAGCTTCACGGGGCGGACTGAAGCTTTCTTT.

This clonotype was seen a single time. Written as DNA, the CDR3 is TGTGCCAGCAGCCTAGTGACTAGCGGGCCAGATACGCAGTATTTT. It codes for CASSLVTSGPDTQYF. The chain is built from TRBV7-8 and TRBJ2-3; 10 bases line up with TRBD2. J was trimmed by 4 bases and V by 5 bases; bases with no gene match: 6. CDR3 length: 15 residues. Germline CDR1 is SGHVS and CDR2 is FQNEAQ.

The chain recombines TRBV7-2 with TRBJ2-3; the D gene is possibly TRBD2 (6 bases). Trimming pared 8 bases from V and 5 bases from J, leaving 17 bases between. CDR1 and CDR2 (germline): SGHTA, FQGNSA. This CDR3 comprises 14 residues. CDR3 loop: CASAAALARDTQYF. The CDR3 DNA follows: TGTGCCAGCGCCGCGGCGCTAGCGAGAGATACGCAGTATTTT.

The chain couples TRBV7-9 to TRBJ1-4; a weak D match, TRBD1 (6 bases). This CDR3 has 14 amino acids. The germline V gene has CDR1 SEHNR and CDR2 FQNEAQ (reference sequence). The V end lost 4 bases, the J end lost 13 bases, and 19 bases lay between the germline ends. The CDR3 sequence is CASSSPGQGLRLFF. The DNA for the CDR3 is TGTGCCAGCAGCTCCCCGGGACAAGGTTTAAGACTGTTTTTT.